This T cell receptor (beta chain) was sequenced during a study of T cell changes during pregnancy in multiple sclerosis. The V gene's germline CDR1 is LNHDA and CDR2 SQIVND (reference sequence). Trimming shortened V by 3 bases and J by 2 bases, and 11 bases separated the two germline ends. The CDR3 is 15 amino acids. Repertoires were generated with immunoSEQ multiplex PCR, while TCRdb's copy carries only in-frame clones and drops some. Of 25,000 to 40,000 clones in the sample, about nine tenths were seen once. The TCR originated in a female donor with multiple sclerosis, enrolled in a pregnancy study. The chain recombines TRBV19 with TRBJ1-5, with D unclear. This specimen consisted of CD8+ T cells from peripheral blood mononuclear cells, obtained in the third trimester of pregnancy. CDR3 amino acids: CASSIRGPGNQPQHF. Written as DNA, the CDR3 is TGTGCCAGTAGTATCCGTGGGCCGGGCAATCAGCCCCAGCATTTT.